This TCR beta chain emerged from a study of spatial heterogeneity in lung cancer. Time point: sample taken at primary tumor resection. Whole RNA obtained from tumor, nontumor lung or frozen PBMC underwent sequencing without sorting. The cohort: 70 to 85 early-stage, untreated non-small cell lung cancer patients. CDR3 length: 13 residues. Germline V gene lookup returns CDR1 DFQATT and CDR2 SNEGSKA (reference sequence). The V gene lost 6 bases and the J gene lost 8 bases, with 19 bases spanning the gap. Every TCR cDNA molecule bore its own unique molecular identifier. Each CDR3 protein gets one entry after TCRdb re-called the 5' RACE reads with MiXCR. Here the sample spans about 44,000 distinct CDR3 sequences, approximately 15% being singletons.

This TCR was sampled from a male donor with early-stage non-small cell lung cancer. The chain employs TRBV20-1 and TRBJ1-2, with D unclear. Sequenced material: PBMCs, taken at surgery. The chain's CDR3 is CSAVLQRAHGYTF. CDR3 DNA sequence: TGCAGTGCCGTACTGCAGAGGGCCCACGGCTACACCTTC.